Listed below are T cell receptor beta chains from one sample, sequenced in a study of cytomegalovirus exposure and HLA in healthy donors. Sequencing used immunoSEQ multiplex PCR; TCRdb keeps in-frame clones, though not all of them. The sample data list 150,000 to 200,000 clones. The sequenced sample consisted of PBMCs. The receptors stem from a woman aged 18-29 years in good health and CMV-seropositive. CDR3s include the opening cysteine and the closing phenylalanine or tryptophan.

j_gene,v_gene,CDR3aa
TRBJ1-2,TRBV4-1,CASSQDGSINPGRVRTF
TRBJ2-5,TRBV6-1,CASSPDMLAETQYF
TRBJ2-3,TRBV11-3,CASSFADITDTQYF
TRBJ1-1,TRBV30,CAWSVMSRGTEAFF
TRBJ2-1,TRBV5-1,CASRANNEQFF
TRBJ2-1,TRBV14,CASSQSGGAGEQFF
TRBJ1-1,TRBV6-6,CASSLDSLDEAFF
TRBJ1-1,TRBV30,CAWSPRTGWNTEAFF
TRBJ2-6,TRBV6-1,CGARQISSGANVLTF
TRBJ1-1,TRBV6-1,CASSRGEGNTEAFF
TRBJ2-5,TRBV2,CASSVFGGEEETQYF
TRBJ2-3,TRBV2,CASSEASGSTDTQYF
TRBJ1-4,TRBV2,CASRGEKLFF
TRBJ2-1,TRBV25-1,CASSEKGASGGPRDEQFF
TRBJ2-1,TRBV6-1,CASRPGTGRNEQFF
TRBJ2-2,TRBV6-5,CASSYGGSNTGELFF
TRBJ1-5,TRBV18,CASRPDWDSNQPQHF
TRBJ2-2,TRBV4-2,CASSQETSGGSVTGELFF
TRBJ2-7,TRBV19,CASSSRQGAREQYF
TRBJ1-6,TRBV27,CASRPRTGGDWSPLHF
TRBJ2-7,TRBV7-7,CASTQGGASGILVHEQYF
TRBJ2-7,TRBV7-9,CASSFRASGSSSYEQYF
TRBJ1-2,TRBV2,CASSDEGGSVGYTF
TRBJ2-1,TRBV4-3,CASSQDIGVAGSYNEQFF
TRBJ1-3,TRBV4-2,CASSSDSNSGNTIYF
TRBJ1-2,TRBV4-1,CASSQPRTGGRYGYTF
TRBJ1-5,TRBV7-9,CASSLRAGSGNQPQHF
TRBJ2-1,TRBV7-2,CASSLRLGEQFF
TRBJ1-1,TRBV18,CASSPGGGSNTEAFF
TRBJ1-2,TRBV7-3,CASSEGGPGGYTF
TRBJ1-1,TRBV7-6,CASSLGIQGITEAFF
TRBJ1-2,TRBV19,CASSIERTPIYGYTF
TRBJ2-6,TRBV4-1,CASSQDRGGSGANVLTF
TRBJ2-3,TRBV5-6,CASSPWRDRITDTQYF
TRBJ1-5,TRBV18,CASARGTDQPQHF
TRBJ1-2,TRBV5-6,CASSAQALYGYTF
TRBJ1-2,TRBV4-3,CASSDGGGYGYTF
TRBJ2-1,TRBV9,CASSPGLVNEQFF
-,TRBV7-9,CASSSYYEQYF
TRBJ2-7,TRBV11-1,CASSPGGDLDEQYF
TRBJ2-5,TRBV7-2,CASSLVGGSETQYF
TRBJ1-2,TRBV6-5,CASSPRELSGYTF
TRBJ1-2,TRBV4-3,CASSQEVRGQGDYGYTF
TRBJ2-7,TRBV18,CASSPWDRNYEQYF
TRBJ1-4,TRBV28,CASSFLRPGATNEKLFF
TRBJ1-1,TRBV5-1,CASSFVGRGNTEAFF
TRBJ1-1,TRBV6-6,CASKIPTGNTEAFF
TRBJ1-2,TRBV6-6,CASSTITDYGYTF
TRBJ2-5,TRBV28,CASSKTGIGQETQYF